This TCR beta chain is from a study of blood T cell repertoires in COVID-19. Study-wide background: Sites in the United States, Italy and Spain provided acute and convalescent COVID-19 samples.

The J segment lost 4 bases and the V segment lost 7 bases, leaving 6 bases of the junction unmatched. Germline values: CDR1 SNHLY, CDR2 FYNNEI. CDR3 length: 14 residues. Participant reports of clinical history set cohort assignment. The repertoire was sequenced with immunoSEQ multiplex PCR; TCRdb's copy has only in-frame clones and lacks some. This repertoire shows some 380,000 clones, 70% to 90% found once; its top ten account for roughly 2%. This chain connects TRBV2 to TRBJ1-1; TRBD1 matches at 10 bases. This receptor was identified in a woman aged 40 to 55 with acute COVID-19. Sequencing used PBMCs or T cells enriched from blood (not recorded which). This CDR3 reads CASNPTGGPTEAFF. Here the CDR3 DNA reads TGTGCCAGCAACCCGACAGGGGGCCCCACTGAAGCTTTCTTT. The full variable domain, with the rest looked up from reference TRBV2 and TRBJ1-1, is EPEVTQTPSHQVTQMGQEVILRCVPISNHLYFYWYRQILGQKVEFLVSFYNNEISEKSEIFDDQFSVERPDGSNFTLKIRSTKLEDSAMYFCASNPTGGPTEAFFGQGTRLTVV.